One sample yielded the 23 T cell receptor beta chains listed below, sequenced in a study of molecular identifiers for immune sequencing clone quantification. TCRdb processed the PCR reads anew with MiXCR; each CDR3 protein has one entry. The table lists about half a million distinct CDR3 sequences, about a quarter of them singletons, with around 0.79% in the top ten. The sample taken for sequencing was naive CD8+ T cells from blood, with Jurkat cell RNA spiked in. As for subset: FACS-sorted CD8+CD4-CCR7+CD45RA+ naive T cells. These receptors were taken from a human donor in good health. Some libraries in this study had Jurkat cell RNA spiked in.

The rearrangement joins TRBV7-9 to TRBJ2-7; D is possibly TRBD1 (5 bases). Trimming shortened V by 1 base and J by 9 bases, and 10 bases separated the two germline ends. This CDR3 region has 12 residues. In germline, CDR1 is SEHNR, CDR2 FQNEAQ (reference sequence). DNA of the CDR3: TGTGCCAGCAGCTTAGTAGGGGTCGCGCAGTACTTC. Protein: CASSLVGVAQYF.

This rearrangement joins TRBV11-2 to TRBJ2-7; D may match TRBD1 or TRBD2 (5 bases each). Between the trimmed V and J ends, which lost 5 bases and 5 bases, there was a span of 19 bases. The germline V gene encodes CDR1 SGHAT and CDR2 FQNNGV. The CDR3 spans 15 residues. The CDR3 DNA sequence: TGTGCCAGCAGCCGTGGGGACGGGGAGCCCCACGAGCAGTACTTC. Translation gives CASSRGDGEPHEQYF.

This clonotype was found once. Being one base from a much bigger clone, this may be a read error. V gene TRBV19 combines with J gene TRBJ1-1; 7 bases line up with TRBD1. The CDR3 is 14 amino acids. Trimming took 3 bases from V and 5 from J; bases not matched to a gene: 6. The germline CDR1 and CDR2 sequences are LNHDA and SQIVND (reference sequence). The CDR3 is CASSIKRGLTEAFF. CDR3 DNA sequence: TGTGCCAGTAGTATCAAAAGGGGGCTGACTGAAGCTTTCTTT.

J is TRBJ1-2 and V is TRBV29-1; 8 positions match TRBD1. The CDR3 is 15 amino acids. The J segment lost 5 bases and the V segment lost 2 bases, leaving 10 bases of the junction unmatched. Germline CDR1 SQVTM, CDR2 ANQGSEA. CDR3 bases: TGCAGCGTTGAACTAGGGCAGGGGGCGTCATATGGCTACACCTTC. Amino acid sequence: CSVELGQGASYGYTF.

As concerns this clonotype: A read error may be the cause here, since a much bigger clone is one base away. The J gene is TRBJ2-3, the V gene TRBV7-9; possibly TRBD2 for D (5 bases). The germline V gene has CDR1 SEHNR and CDR2 FQNEAQ (reference sequence). The CDR3 spans 17 residues. V was cut by 2 bases and J by 1 base, with 16 bases left in between. CDR3 sequence reads: CASSLSQAEYRTDTQYF. The DNA of the CDR3 is TGTGCCAGCAGCTTAAGTCAAGCGGAGTACCGCACAGATACGCAGTATTTT.

This chain links TRBV12-3 or TRBV12-4 with TRBJ2-5; 7 positions match TRBD1. J lost 4 bases, V lost 4 bases, and 9 bases had no gene match. This CDR3 has 15 amino acids. CDR3 bases: TGTGCCAGCAGTTATGGGACAGCCCCGAGAGAGACCCAGTACTTC. Translation: CASSYGTAPRETQYF.

J is TRBJ2-1 and V is TRBV3-1, with 9 bases identical to TRBD2. CDR1 and CDR2 (germline): LGHDT, YNNKEL (reference sequence). The CDR3 contains 16 residues. V lost 4 bases to trimming and J lost 2 bases; unmatched junction nucleotides: 6. CDR3 loop: CASSPSLAGPYNEQFF. In DNA, the CDR3 is TGTGCCAGCAGCCCCTCTCTAGCGGGGCCCTACAATGAGCAGTTCTTC.

Remarks on this clonotype: One end of the junction is discordant with germline, which a read error may explain. The rearrangement joins TRBV5-1 to TRBJ1-1; D uncertain. There are 16 residues in the CDR3. Germline V CDR1 and CDR2: SGHRS, YFSETQ. The CDR3 protein is CASSSKKPGVNTDAFF. In DNA form, the CDR3 reads TGCGCCAGCAGCTCGAAAAAGCCCGGGGTGAACACTGATGCTTTCTTT.

This clonotype has just one count. The chain carries TRBV12-3 or TRBV12-4 and TRBJ2-7; D ambiguous. The germline V and J ends were trimmed by 3 bases and 0 bases, with 12 bases remaining between them. The CDR3 extends over 15 amino acids. The CDR3 bases are TGTGCCAGCAGTTTTTCCGTAACCCTCTCCTACGAGCAGTACTTC. This codes for CASSFSVTLSYEQYF.

At least ten counts were recorded for this clonotype. The chain links TRBV5-4 to TRBJ2-7; either TRBD1 or TRBD2 may supply D (5 bases each). The CDR3 loop spans 15 amino acids. Trimming removed 0 bases at V and 0 bases at J, with 10 bases between. The germline V gene encodes CDR1 SGHNT and CDR2 YYREEE (reference sequence). The CDR3, as DNA: TGTGCCAGCAGCTTGGCCGGGACGGGCTCCTACGAGCAGTACTTC. This encodes CASSLAGTGSYEQYF.

The sample holds many counts of this clonotype. The chain joins TRBV27 to TRBJ2-2; possibly TRBD1 for D (6 bases). V was cut by 5 bases and J by 1 base, with 8 bases left in between. Germline CDR1 is MNHEY and CDR2 is SMNVEV (reference sequence). The CDR3 is 14 residues long. This CDR3 reads CASSRQENTGELFF. In nucleotides, the CDR3 is TGTGCCAGCAGTCGACAGGAGAACACCGGGGAGCTGTTTTTT.

The V call is TRBV7-9, the J call TRBJ2-7, with 10 bases identical to TRBD1. The V gene end was trimmed by 5 bases and the J gene end by 1 base; junction bases not matched to a gene: 5. Germline V gene lookup returns CDR1 SEHNR and CDR2 FQNEAQ (reference sequence). The CDR3 covers 15 residues. The CDR3 reads CASSRRDRGSYEQYF. DNA for the CDR3: TGTGCCAGCAGCCGCCGGGACAGGGGTTCCTACGAGCAGTACTTC.

There are many counts of this clonotype. V gene TRBV2 combines with J gene TRBJ1-4; 7 bases match TRBD1. Germline assignment: CDR1 SNHLY and CDR2 FYNNEI. This CDR3 is 16 amino acids long. V lost 6 bases to trimming and J lost 8 bases; unmatched junction nucleotides: 15. CDR3 sequence reads: CASRGDSGTVAEKLFF. The CDR3 DNA reads as TGTGCCAGCAGAGGGGACTCCGGGACAGTCGCCGAAAAACTGTTTTTT.

This clonotype has a handful of counts. The genes are TRBV27 and TRBJ2-6; 9 positions match TRBD1. Trimming removed 5 bases from V and 3 bases from J; junction bases left unmatched: 8. This CDR3 is built from 17 residues. Germline V lookup: CDR1 MNHEY, CDR2 SMNVEV (reference sequence). The CDR3 DNA follows: TGTGCCAGCAGTCATATTACAGGGGGCTTTGGGGCCAACGTCCTGACTTTC. Translating gives CASSHITGGFGANVLTF.

On this clonotype itself: The CDR3 ends on some other residue instead of the conserved phenylalanine or tryptophan, so this is likely a read error. V is TRBV27 and J is TRBJ2-1; possibly TRBD2 for D (5 bases). This CDR3 is 15 amino acids long. In germline, CDR1 is MNHEY, CDR2 SMNVEV (reference sequence). V lost 6 bases and J 0 bases, leaving 12 bases between the germline ends. The CDR3 DNA is TGTGCCAGCAGGGAGGAGCAGCACTCCTACAATGAGCAGTTCTTG. This sequence encodes CASREEQHSYNEQFL.

Only a few counts were recorded for this clonotype. The gene calls are TRBV5-5 and TRBJ1-1; perhaps TRBD1 as D (5 bases). Germline V gene lookup returns CDR1 SGHKS and CDR2 YYEKEE (reference sequence). The V and J ends lost 2 bases and 2 bases respectively, with 16 bases between them. The CDR3 is 16 residues long. CDR3 nucleotides: TGTGCCAGCAGCTTTGGGCAGCCCAGGGCTAACACTGAAGCTTTCTTT. This sequence encodes CASSFGQPRANTEAFF.

The V gene is TRBV20-1, the J gene TRBJ1-1, with D tentatively TRBD1 (6 bases). The CDR3 is 12 residues long. V was cut by 4 bases and J by 8 bases, with 14 bases left in between. Per the germline V gene, CDR1 is DFQATT and CDR2 is SNEGSKA (reference sequence). The CDR3 DNA follows: TGCAGTGCTACCGCCGCGGACAGCGAAGCTTTCTTT. As protein: CSATAADSEAFF.

This clonotype has only a few counts. The rearrangement uses TRBV27 and TRBJ2-7; D is perhaps TRBD1 or TRBD2 (5 bases each). V was cut by 5 bases and J by 3 bases, with 17 bases left in between. CDR1 and CDR2 (germline): MNHEY, SMNVEV (reference sequence). The CDR3 covers 15 residues. The chain's CDR3 is CASSRPRDGIYEQYF. The CDR3 region has the DNA TGTGCCAGCAGTCGCCCCCGGGACGGCATCTACGAGCAGTACTTC.

This clonotype appeared many times. The rearrangement uses TRBV11-2 and TRBJ2-7; D remains unclear. The CDR3 loop spans 14 amino acids. The V end lost 0 bases, the J end lost 4 bases, and 10 bases lay between the germline ends. CDR1 SGHAT and CDR2 FQNNGV come from the germline V gene. In nucleotides, the CDR3 is TGTGCCAGCAGCTTAGACCTGGGCGATTACGAGCAGTACTTC. Its protein product is CASSLDLGDYEQYF.

This clonotype was recorded only once. The gene calls are TRBV4-1 and TRBJ1-5; D call uncertain. CDR1 MGHRA and CDR2 YSYEKL come from the germline V gene. The CDR3 runs 15 residues. Trimming took 4 bases from V and 5 from J, leaving 15 bases between them. The CDR3: CASSLVLGDYQPQHF. The DNA for the CDR3 is TGCGCCAGCAGCCTGGTGCTTGGGGATTATCAGCCCCAGCATTTT.

Notes on this clonotype: This sequence may be a read error, since a much larger clone differs from it by one base. This chain joins TRBV7-9 and TRBJ2-4; TRBD1 is a possible D gene (5 bases). The CDR3 totals 16 residues. CDR1 is SEHNR, CDR2 FQNEAQ, per germline (reference sequence). The ends were cut back, 0 bases at V and 6 bases at J, with 15 bases in the middle. CDR3 sequence (DNA): TGTGCCAGCAGCTTAGCCCGACAGCTAGGCGTAAACATTCAGTACTTC. As protein: CASSLARQLGVNIQYF.

This clonotype was seen many times. V gene TRBV20-1 combines with J gene TRBJ1-3; D not certain. The CDR3 is 15 amino acids. V was cut by 0 bases and J by 0 bases, with 9 bases left in between. Germline V lookup: CDR1 DFQATT, CDR2 SNEGSKA (reference sequence). CDR3 amino acids: CSARDRRFSGNTIYF. CDR3 in DNA: TGCAGTGCTAGAGATCGCCGATTCTCTGGAAACACCATATATTTT.

This chain connects TRBV6-2 or TRBV6-3 to TRBJ2-7, with a possible D match to TRBD2 (6 bases). Trimming took 5 bases from V and 1 from J, leaving 15 bases between them. The CDR3 extends over 15 amino acids. Germline CDR1 MNHEY, CDR2 SVGEGT. Written as DNA, the CDR3 is TGTGCCAGCAGTCTAGAGCGGGTGATGTCCTACGAGCAGTACTTC. Translation gives CASSLERVMSYEQYF.